This T cell receptor beta chain was profiled in a study of vaccination effects on CD4 cells after COVID-19. The method was immunoSEQ multiplex PCR; TCRdb's version includes in-frame clones alone and lacks a portion of them. This sample has over 50,000 clones; 73% occur once, and the top ten carry around 1.2%. Sequencing was preceded by expansion of antigen-specific CD4+ T cells with viral peptide pools in the ViraFEST assay. Once cultured for under 11 days, the cells underwent separation to obtain CD4+ T cells. Two doses of BNT162b2 or mRNA-1273 vaccine were administered to participants. The CDR3 length is 15 residues. Germline CDR1 reads SGHVS; CDR2 reads FQNEAQ. Trimming took off 2 bases at V and 2 bases at J, with 13 bases between the two ends. A remark on this clone: Its antigen is as yet unknown.

The chain employs TRBV7-8 and TRBJ2-7; TRBD2 is a possible D gene (7 bases). Sample: CD4+ T cells from PBMCs cultured with HCoV-229E spike peptides, taken after COVID-19 vaccination. This sequence originates from a human donor who received a COVID-19 vaccine. CDR3 residues: CASSLMGEGAYEQYV. For the CDR3, the DNA is TGTGCCAGCAGCTTAATGGGGGAGGGGGCCTACGAGCAGTACGTC.